Below, 5 T cell receptor beta chains from the same sample are listed, as sequenced in a study of blood T cell repertoires in COVID-19. Data came from immunoSEQ multiplex PCR; TCRdb stores just in-frame clones and leaves some out. The repertoire holds 95,000 to 110,000 clones, with about nine tenths as singletons. The sample was peripheral blood. Receptors were obtained from a woman of 80 years or more in a cohort sampled during active COVID-19.

The chain has TRBV6-5 and TRBJ2-1, with a weak D call TRBD1 (6 bases). The CDR3 length is 14 residues. Germline CDR1 reads MNHEY; CDR2 reads SVGAGI. V was shortened by 5 bases and J by 5 bases, with 13 bases between the two germline ends. The CDR3 sequence: CASSTSWGHNEQFF. The CDR3 coding sequence is TGTGCCAGCAGTACCAGTTGGGGGCACAATGAGCAGTTCTTC.

The V and J genes are TRBV5-5 and TRBJ2-5, with TRBD2 matching over 14 bases. Trimming at V came to 4 bases and at J to 5 bases, leaving 13 bases not matched to a gene. This CDR3 has 18 residues. In germline, CDR1 is SGHKS, CDR2 YYEKEE (reference sequence). The CDR3 is CASSPGTSGSGRTETQYF. The CDR3 DNA sequence: TGTGCCAGCAGCCCCGGGACTAGCGGGAGTGGGCGGACGGAGACCCAGTACTTC.

The CDR3 loop reads CASSVLNEQFF. The CDR3 bases are TGTGCCAGCAGCGTTCTCAATGAGCAGTTCTTC. The rearrangement links TRBV9 to TRBJ2-1; no firm D call. The CDR3 runs to 11 residues. Germline values: CDR1 SGDLS, CDR2 YYNGEE. The V end lost 2 bases, the J end lost 6 bases, and 3 bases lay between the germline ends.

V usage is TRBV28 and J usage is TRBJ2-5, with TRBD1 matching over 9 bases. The length of the CDR3 is 18 residues. The V gene end was trimmed by 9 bases and the J gene end by 3 bases; junction bases not matched to a gene: 20. Germline-derived CDR1 and CDR2 are MDHEN and SYDVKM. The DNA of the CDR3 is TGTGCCAGTCCTCCCAGCACTTTGACAGGGGGTGGAGAAGAGACCCAGTACTTC. It yields the protein CASPPSTLTGGGEETQYF.

The chain carries TRBV4-2 and TRBJ2-7; tentatively, D is TRBD2 (5 bases). V lost 3 bases and J 6 bases, leaving 15 bases between the germline ends. CDR1 and CDR2 from the germline V gene are LGHNA and YNFKEQ. The CDR3 spans 14 residues. The CDR3: CASSHVDGVGEQYF. Here the CDR3 DNA reads TGTGCCAGCAGCCACGTCGACGGGGTTGGCGAGCAGTACTTC.